Shown below are 18 T cell receptor beta chains from a single sample sequenced in a study of shared clonotypes between healthy human individuals. As defined, naive CD8 cells were CD45RO-negative and positively selected for CCR7, with terminally differentiated effector memory CD45RA+ cells excluded. The protocol was immunoSEQ multiplex PCR, while the TCRdb copy is restricted to in-frame clones and leaves out a portion. The sample contains more than 2 million clones, 85% to 95% of which appear only once. The specimen sequenced was naive CD8+ T cells from PBMCs. The origin of the receptors is a man between 18 and 29 years old in good health. Some clones in this sample may be carry-over from other donors' samples.

The chain employs TRBV4-1 and TRBJ2-1, with D possibly TRBD1 on 5 matching bases. The V gene's germline CDR1 is MGHRA and CDR2 YSYEKL. The V and J ends lost 1 base and 0 bases respectively, with 10 bases between them. CDR3 size: 16 residues. As DNA, the CDR3 is TGCGCCAGCAGCCAAGTTTTCCAGGGCTCCTACAATGAGCAGTTCTTC. Its protein is CASSQVFQGSYNEQFF.

This chain links TRBV28 with TRBJ1-5; tentatively, D is TRBD1 (6 bases). Germline loops: CDR1 MDHEN, CDR2 SYDVKM. The V gene lost 4 bases and the J gene lost 3 bases, with 13 bases spanning the gap. The CDR3 extends over 15 amino acids. CDR3 sequence: CASSWGTPINQPQHF. The CDR3 bases are TGTGCCAGCAGTTGGGGGACACCCATCAATCAGCCCCAGCATTTT.

CDR3 sequence reads: CASRLTQRGPYEQYF. CDR3 coding DNA: TGTGCAAGTCGCTTAACCCAAAGGGGCCCCTACGAGCAGTACTTC. The J gene is TRBJ2-7, the V gene TRBV12-2; TRBD1, the D gene given by the table, was not confirmed from the DNA. TRBV12-2 is listed as a pseudogene. The CDR3 has 15 residues.

The V call is TRBV7-9, the J call TRBJ2-1, with D uncertain. Looked up from germline, CDR1 is SEHNR and CDR2 is FQNEAQ (reference sequence). V was clipped by 5 bases and J by 8 bases, with 13 bases between them. There are 13 residues in the CDR3. The CDR3: CASSPGLDDEQFF. CDR3 nucleotide sequence: TGTGCCAGCAGCCCCGGGCTAGACGATGAGCAGTTCTTC.

This sequence joins TRBV25-1 and TRBJ2-2; a possible D gene is TRBD1 (6 bases). The CDR3 has 14 amino acids. Germline V gene lookup returns CDR1 MGHDK and CDR2 SYGVNS. Deletions cut 5 bases from V and 2 bases from J, with 9 bases between. CDR3 loop: CASSPGQNTGELFF. In nucleotides, the CDR3 is TGTGCCAGCAGTCCGGGACAAAACACCGGGGAGCTGTTTTTT.

The table lists this clone with a few counts. The chain carries TRBV5-5 and TRBJ1-3; D ambiguous. This CDR3 region has 15 residues. V was clipped by 1 base and J by 0 bases, with 8 bases between them. Per germline, CDR1 SGHKS and CDR2 YYEKEE (reference sequence). The CDR3 DNA reads as TGTGCCAGCAGCTTGAGTCAGGTCTCTGGAAACACCATATATTTT. Translation gives CASSLSQVSGNTIYF. The full variable domain, with the rest looked up from reference TRBV5-5 and TRBJ1-3, is DAGVTQSPTHLIKTRGQQVTLRCSPISGHKSVSWYQQVLGQGPQFIFQYYEKEERGRGNFPDRFSARQFPNYSSELNVNALLLGDSALYLCASSLSQVSGNTIYFGEGSWLTVV.

J is TRBJ2-7 and V is TRBV4-1; 11 bases agree with TRBD2. The germline gives CDR1 MGHRA, CDR2 YSYEKL. V lost 4 bases and J lost 1; bases outside the gene matches: 12. This CDR3 region has 18 residues. Here the CDR3 DNA reads TGCGCCAGCAGCCCGGCGGGGATAGCGGGAGGGCCGTCCTACGAGCAGTACTTC. Translating gives CASSPAGIAGGPSYEQYF.

This rearrangement joins TRBV15 to TRBJ2-5; a possible D gene is TRBD2 (5 bases). Germline CDR1 LNHNV, CDR2 YYDKDF (reference sequence). V was clipped by 0 bases and J by 4 bases, with 9 bases between them. The length of the CDR3 is 14 residues. CDR3 region: CATSRDEGVETQYF. Written as DNA, the CDR3 is TGTGCCACCAGCAGAGATGAGGGAGTAGAGACCCAGTACTTC.

CDR3 coding DNA: TGTGCCAGCAGTTTTTCCTCGTACCAAGAGACCCAGTACTTC. This gives the protein CASSFSSYQETQYF. The rearrangement joins TRBV28 to TRBJ2-5; D gene uncertain. The germline V and J ends were trimmed by 3 bases and 0 bases, with 8 bases remaining between them. Germline-derived CDR1 and CDR2 are MDHEN and SYDVKM. This CDR3 has 14 amino acids.

The CDR3 protein is CASKAATNEKLFF. As DNA, the CDR3 is TGTGCCAGCAAGGCTGCAACTAATGAAAAACTGTTTTTT. The chain is built from TRBV28 and TRBJ1-4; D remains ambiguous. The CDR3 sequence is 13 residues long. CDR1 and CDR2 (germline): MDHEN, SYDVKM. V was shortened by 7 bases and J by 0 bases, with 6 bases between the two germline ends.

This rearrangement joins TRBV10-2 to TRBJ1-1, with D perhaps matching TRBD1 (5 bases). Germline CDR1 WSHSY, CDR2 SAAADI. The CDR3 spans 12 residues. V was shortened by 2 bases and J by 4 bases, with 5 bases between the two germline ends. In DNA form, the CDR3 reads TGCGCCAGCAGTGAGGGGGGCACTGAAGCTTTCTTT. This sequence encodes CASSEGGTEAFF.

The chain joins TRBV6-5 to TRBJ2-1; perhaps TRBD2 as D (5 bases). Germline V CDR1 and CDR2: MNHEY, SVGAGI. The CDR3 runs to 15 residues. V was trimmed by 2 bases and J by 4 bases, leaving 12 bases between them. The CDR3 DNA reads TGTGCCAGCAGTTACGCGAGCGGCTTTTACAATGAGCAGTTCTTC. Translated, it gives CASSYASGFYNEQFF.

The chain uses TRBV4-2 and TRBJ2-1; D uncertain. The CDR3 consists of 13 residues. V was shortened by 4 bases and J by 6 bases, with 10 bases between the two germline ends. CDR1 LGHNA and CDR2 YNFKEQ come from the germline V gene. Here the CDR3 DNA reads TGTGCCAGCAGCCCCCAAGGTCGCAATGAGCAGTTCTTC. It is translated as CASSPQGRNEQFF.

In the case of this clone: Other DNA sequences in the sample encode the same CDR3. This chain connects TRBV29-1 to TRBJ1-1; a possible D gene is TRBD1 (5 bases). The V gene's germline CDR1 is SQVTM and CDR2 ANQGSEA. Trimming cost V 7 bases and J 0 bases, with 12 bases left between them. The CDR3 covers 13 residues. CDR3 nucleotide sequence: TGCAGCGCCTGGGGGGGTATGAACACTGAAGCTTTCTTT. It codes for CSAWGGMNTEAFF. Full variable domain (remainder filled in from reference TRBV29-1 and TRBJ1-1): SAVISQKPSRDICQRGTSLTIQCQVDSQVTMMFWYRQQPGQSLTLIATANQGSEATYESGFVIDKFPISRPNLTFSTLTVSNMSPEDSSIYLCSAWGGMNTEAFFGQGTRLTVV.

V usage is TRBV7-8 and J usage is TRBJ2-3; possible D gene TRBD1, 7 bases. The CDR3 contains 16 residues. Germline loops: CDR1 SGHVS, CDR2 FQNEAQ. V was trimmed by 5 bases and J by 1 base, leaving 16 bases between them. This chain's CDR3 is CASSRGGGTGTDTQYF. Here the CDR3 DNA reads TGTGCCAGCAGCCGAGGGGGCGGGACCGGCACAGATACGCAGTATTTT.

This clone was observed a single time. This sequence joins TRBV9 and TRBJ1-5; 8 nucleotides match TRBD1. Germline assignment: CDR1 SGDLS and CDR2 YYNGEE. The ends lost 5 bases at V and 2 bases at J; junction bases unmatched: 9. CDR3 length: 16 amino acids. DNA for the CDR3: TGTGCCAGCAGGAAAGAACAGGGGGGAGGCAATCAGCCCCAGCATTTT. Its translation: CASRKEQGGGNQPQHF. The full variable domain, in which reference TRBV9 and TRBJ1-5 provide the parts outside the CDR3, is DSGVTQTPKHLITATGQRVTLRCSPRSGDLSVYWYQQSLDQGLQFLIQYYNGEERAKGNILERFSAQQFPDLHSELNLSSLELGDSALYFCASRKEQGGGNQPQHFGDGTRLSIL.

In DNA form, the CDR3 reads TGCAGCGTTGAAGATATAAATTTGGGGATGCGGGACTCCCCCCCCAATGAGCAGTTCTTC. Translating gives CSVEDINLGMRDSPPNEQFF. The V call is TRBV29-1, the J call TRBJ2-1, with D maybe TRBD2 (6 bases). Trimming shortened V by 0 bases and J by 6 bases, and 30 bases separated the two germline ends. The CDR3 sequence is 20 residues long. The V gene's germline CDR1 is SQVTM and CDR2 ANQGSEA.

The rearrangement joins TRBV2 to TRBJ2-7; TRBD2 matches at 8 bases. Germline CDR1 SNHLY, CDR2 FYNNEI. The CDR3 has 15 amino acids. V lost 1 base and J lost 2; bases outside the gene matches: 4. CDR3 coding DNA: TGTGCCAGCAGTGAAGGGGTAGCGGGACCCTACGAGCAGTACTTC. Translating gives CASSEGVAGPYEQYF.